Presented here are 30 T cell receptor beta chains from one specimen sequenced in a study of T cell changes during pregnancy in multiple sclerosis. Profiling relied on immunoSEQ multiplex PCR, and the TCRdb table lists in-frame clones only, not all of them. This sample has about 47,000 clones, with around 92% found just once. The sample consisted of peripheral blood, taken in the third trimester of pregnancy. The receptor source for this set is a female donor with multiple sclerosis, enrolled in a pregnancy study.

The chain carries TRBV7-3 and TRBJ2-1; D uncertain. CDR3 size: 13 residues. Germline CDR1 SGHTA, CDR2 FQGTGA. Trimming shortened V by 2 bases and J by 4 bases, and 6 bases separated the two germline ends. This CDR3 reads CASSLFEYNEQFF. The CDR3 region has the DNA TGTGCCAGCAGCTTATTTGAGTACAATGAGCAGTTCTTC.

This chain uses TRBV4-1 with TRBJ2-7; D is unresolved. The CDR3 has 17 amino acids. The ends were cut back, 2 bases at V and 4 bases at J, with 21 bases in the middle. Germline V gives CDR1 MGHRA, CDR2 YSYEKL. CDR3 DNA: TGCGCCAGCAGCCAAACTTTCCCGGGTGTATCGCTATACGAGCAGTACTTC. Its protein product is CASSQTFPGVSLYEQYF.

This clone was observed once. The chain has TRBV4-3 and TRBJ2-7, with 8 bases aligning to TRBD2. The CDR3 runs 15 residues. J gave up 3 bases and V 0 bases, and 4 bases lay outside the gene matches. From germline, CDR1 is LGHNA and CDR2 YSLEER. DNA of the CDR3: TGCGCCAGCAGCCAAGACGCCGGGACTAGCTACGAGCAGTACTTC. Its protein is CASSQDAGTSYEQYF.

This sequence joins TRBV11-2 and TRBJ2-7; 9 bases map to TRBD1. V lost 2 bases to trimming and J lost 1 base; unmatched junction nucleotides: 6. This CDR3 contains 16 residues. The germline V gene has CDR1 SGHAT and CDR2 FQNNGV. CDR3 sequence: CASSLRGDRVSYEQYF. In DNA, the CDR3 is TGTGCCAGCAGCTTACGAGGGGACAGGGTTTCCTACGAGCAGTACTTC.

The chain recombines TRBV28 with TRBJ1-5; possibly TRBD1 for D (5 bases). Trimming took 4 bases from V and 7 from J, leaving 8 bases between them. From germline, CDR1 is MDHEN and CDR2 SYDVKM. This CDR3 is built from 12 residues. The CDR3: CASSSRQQPQHF. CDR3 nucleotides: TGTGCCAGCAGTTCACGACAGCAGCCCCAGCATTTT.

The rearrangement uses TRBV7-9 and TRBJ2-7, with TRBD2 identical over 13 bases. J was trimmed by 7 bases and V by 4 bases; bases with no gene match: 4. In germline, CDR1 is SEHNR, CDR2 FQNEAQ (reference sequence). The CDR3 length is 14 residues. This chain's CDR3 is CASSSGLAGKEQYF. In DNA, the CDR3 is TGTGCCAGCAGCTCGGGACTAGCGGGAAAAGAGCAGTACTTC.

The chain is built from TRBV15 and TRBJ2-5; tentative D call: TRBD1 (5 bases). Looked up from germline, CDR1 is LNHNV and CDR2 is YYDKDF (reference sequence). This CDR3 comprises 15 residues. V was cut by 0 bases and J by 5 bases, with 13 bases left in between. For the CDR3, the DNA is TGTGCCACCAGCAGAGAGCGAACAGGCGTGGAGACCCAGTACTTC. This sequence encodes CATSRERTGVETQYF.

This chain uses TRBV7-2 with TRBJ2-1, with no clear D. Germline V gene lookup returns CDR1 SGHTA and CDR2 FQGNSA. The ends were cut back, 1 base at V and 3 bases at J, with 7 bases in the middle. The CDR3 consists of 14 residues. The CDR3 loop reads CASSLDGSYNEQFF. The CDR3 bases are TGTGCCAGCAGCTTAGATGGCAGCTACAATGAGCAGTTCTTC.

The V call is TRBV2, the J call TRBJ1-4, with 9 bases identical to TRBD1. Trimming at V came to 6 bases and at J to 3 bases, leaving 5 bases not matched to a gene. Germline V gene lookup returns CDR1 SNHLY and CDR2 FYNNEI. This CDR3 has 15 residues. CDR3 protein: CASRGQGNANEKLFF. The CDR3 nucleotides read TGTGCCAGCAGGGGACAGGGAAATGCTAATGAAAAACTGTTTTTT. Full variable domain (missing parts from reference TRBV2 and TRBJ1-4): EPEVTQTPSHQVTQMGQEVILRCVPISNHLYFYWYRQILGQKVEFLVSFYNNEISEKSEIFDDQFSVERPDGSNFTLKIRSTKLEDSAMYFCASRGQGNANEKLFFGSGTQLSVL.

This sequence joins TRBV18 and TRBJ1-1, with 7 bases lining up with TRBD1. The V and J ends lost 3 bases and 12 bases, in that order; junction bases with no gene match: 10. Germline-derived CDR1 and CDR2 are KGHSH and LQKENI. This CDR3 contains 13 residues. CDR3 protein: CASSPRTGFGPFF. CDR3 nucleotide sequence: TGTGCCAGCTCACCGCGGACAGGTTTTGGGCCTTTCTTT. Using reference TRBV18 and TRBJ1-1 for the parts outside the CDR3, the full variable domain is NAGVMQNPRHLVRRRGQEARLRCSPMKGHSHVYWYRQLPEEGLKFMVYLQKENIIDESGMPKERFSAEFPKEGPSILRIQQVVRGDSAAYFCASSPRTGFGPFFGQGTRLTVV.

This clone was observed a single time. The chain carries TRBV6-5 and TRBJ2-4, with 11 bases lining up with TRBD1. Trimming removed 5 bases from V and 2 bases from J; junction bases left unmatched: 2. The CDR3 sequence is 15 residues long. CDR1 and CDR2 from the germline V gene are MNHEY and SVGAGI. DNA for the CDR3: TGTGCCAGCAGTCGGGACAGGGGGACCAAAAACATTCAGTACTTC. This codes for CASSRDRGTKNIQYF.

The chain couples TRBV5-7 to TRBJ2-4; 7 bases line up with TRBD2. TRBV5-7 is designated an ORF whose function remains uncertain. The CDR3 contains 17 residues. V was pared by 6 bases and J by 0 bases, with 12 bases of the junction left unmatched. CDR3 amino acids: CASTAREESLAKNIQYF. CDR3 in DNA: TGTGCCAGCACAGCCCGGGAGGAATCTCTAGCCAAAAACATTCAGTACTTC.

The CDR3 DNA reads as TGTGCCAGCAGCGTCGACAGGGAGTCTAATGAAAAACTGTTTTTT. Translation gives CASSVDRESNEKLFF. The chain joins TRBV7-9 to TRBJ1-4; 7 bases match TRBD1. With V trimmed by 5 bases and J by 3 bases, 6 bases remained unmatched. The CDR3 is 15 residues long. The germline gives CDR1 SEHNR, CDR2 FQNEAQ (reference sequence).

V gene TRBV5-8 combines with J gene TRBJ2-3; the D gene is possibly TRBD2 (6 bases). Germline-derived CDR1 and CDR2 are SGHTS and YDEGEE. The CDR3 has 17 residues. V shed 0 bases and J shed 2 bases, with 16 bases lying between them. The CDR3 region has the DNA TGTGCCAGCAGCTTGGCTGTAGGAGGGAGGTCCACAGATACGCAGTATTTT. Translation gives CASSLAVGGRSTDTQYF.

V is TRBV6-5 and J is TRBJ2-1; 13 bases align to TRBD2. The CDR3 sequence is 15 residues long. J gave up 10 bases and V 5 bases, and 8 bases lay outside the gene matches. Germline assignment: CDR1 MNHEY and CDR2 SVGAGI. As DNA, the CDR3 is TGTGCCAGCAGTGCGTCCGGGACTAGCGGGACCGAGCAGTTCTTC. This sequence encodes CASSASGTSGTEQFF.

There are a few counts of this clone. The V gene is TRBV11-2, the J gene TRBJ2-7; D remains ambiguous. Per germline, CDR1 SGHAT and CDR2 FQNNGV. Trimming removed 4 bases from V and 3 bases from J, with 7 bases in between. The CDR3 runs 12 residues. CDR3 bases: TGTGCCAGCAGCTCCGCCGGCTACGAGCAGTACTTC. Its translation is CASSSAGYEQYF.

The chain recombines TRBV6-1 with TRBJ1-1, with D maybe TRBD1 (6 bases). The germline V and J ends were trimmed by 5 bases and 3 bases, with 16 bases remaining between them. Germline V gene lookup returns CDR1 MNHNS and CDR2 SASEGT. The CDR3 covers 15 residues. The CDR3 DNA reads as TGTGCCAGCAGTCCTACAGGGAGAGGGGACACTGAAGCTTTCTTT. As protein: CASSPTGRGDTEAFF.

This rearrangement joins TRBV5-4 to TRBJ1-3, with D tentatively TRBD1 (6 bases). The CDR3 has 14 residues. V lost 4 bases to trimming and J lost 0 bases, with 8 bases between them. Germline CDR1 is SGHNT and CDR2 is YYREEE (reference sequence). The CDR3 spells CASSRQDSGNTIYF. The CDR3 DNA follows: TGTGCCAGCAGCAGACAGGACTCTGGAAACACCATATATTTT. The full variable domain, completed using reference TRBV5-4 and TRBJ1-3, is ETGVTQSPTHLIKTRGQQVTLRCSSQSGHNTVSWYQQALGQGPQFIFQYYREEENGRGNFPPRFSGLQFPNYSSELNVNALELDDSALYLCASSRQDSGNTIYFGEGSWLTVV.

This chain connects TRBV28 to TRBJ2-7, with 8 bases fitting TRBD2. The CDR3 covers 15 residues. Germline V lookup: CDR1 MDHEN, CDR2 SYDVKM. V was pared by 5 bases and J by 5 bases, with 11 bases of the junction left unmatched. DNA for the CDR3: TGTGCCAGCAGTCCCTTAACGGGAGGGGGGGACGAGCAGTACTTC. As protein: CASSPLTGGGDEQYF.

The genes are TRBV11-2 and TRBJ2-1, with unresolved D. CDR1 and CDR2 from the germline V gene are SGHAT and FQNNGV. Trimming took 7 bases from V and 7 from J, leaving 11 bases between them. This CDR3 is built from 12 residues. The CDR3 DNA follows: TGTGCCAGCACTCCCGTCCAGAATGAGCAGTTCTTC. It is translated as CASTPVQNEQFF.

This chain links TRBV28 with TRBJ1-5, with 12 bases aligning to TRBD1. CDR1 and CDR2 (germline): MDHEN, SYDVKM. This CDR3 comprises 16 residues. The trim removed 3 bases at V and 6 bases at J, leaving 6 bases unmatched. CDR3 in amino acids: CASSLRGQGARQPQHF. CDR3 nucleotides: TGTGCCAGCAGTTTGCGGGGACAGGGGGCGCGTCAGCCCCAGCATTTT.

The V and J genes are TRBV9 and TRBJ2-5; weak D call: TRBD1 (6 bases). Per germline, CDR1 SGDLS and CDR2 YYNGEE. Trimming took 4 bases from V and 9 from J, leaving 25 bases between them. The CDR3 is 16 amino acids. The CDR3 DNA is TGTGCCAGCAGCCCTAGTGGGCTCCGGGGTGCAGGGGCCCAGTACTTC. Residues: CASSPSGLRGAGAQYF.

In nucleotides, the CDR3 is TGTGCCAGCAGCTTAATGACCGCAGGTCCCGATCAGCCCCAGCATTTT. Translated: CASSLMTAGPDQPQHF. V and J are TRBV7-9 and TRBJ1-5; no clear D gene. The germline V gene encodes CDR1 SEHNR and CDR2 FQNEAQ (reference sequence). Trimming left V 2 bases short and J 5 bases short, with 16 bases between. The CDR3 consists of 16 residues.

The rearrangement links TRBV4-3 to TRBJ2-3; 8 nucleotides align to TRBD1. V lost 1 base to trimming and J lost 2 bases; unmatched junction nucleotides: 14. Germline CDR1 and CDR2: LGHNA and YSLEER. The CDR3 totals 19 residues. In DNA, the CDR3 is TGCGCCAGCAGCCAAGGAGTGGCAGGGGGCATTGGGGCCACAGATACGCAGTATTTT. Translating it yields CASSQGVAGGIGATDTQYF.

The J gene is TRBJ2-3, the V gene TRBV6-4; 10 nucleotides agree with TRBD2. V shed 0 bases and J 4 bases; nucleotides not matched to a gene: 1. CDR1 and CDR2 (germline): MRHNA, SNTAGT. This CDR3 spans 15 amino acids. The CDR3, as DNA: TGTGCCAGCAGTGACTCGACTAGCGGGCCAGATACGCAGTATTTT. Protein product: CASSDSTSGPDTQYF.

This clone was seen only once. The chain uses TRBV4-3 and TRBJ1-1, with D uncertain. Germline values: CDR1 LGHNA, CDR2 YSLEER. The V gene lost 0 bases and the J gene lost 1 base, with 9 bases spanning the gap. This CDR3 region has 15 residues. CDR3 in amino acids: CASSQDSGTNTEAFF. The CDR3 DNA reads TGCGCCAGCAGCCAAGATTCGGGAACGAACACTGAAGCTTTCTTT.

CDR3 residues: CASSQDQGWMGEQFF. DNA for the CDR3: TGCGCCAGCAGCCAAGATCAGGGGTGGATGGGTGAGCAGTTCTTC. The chain recombines TRBV4-3 with TRBJ2-1; D is perhaps TRBD1 (6 bases). The CDR3 is 15 residues long. With 0 bases removed from V and 9 bases from J, the gap between germline ends came to 15 bases. Per the germline V gene, CDR1 is LGHNA and CDR2 is YSLEER.

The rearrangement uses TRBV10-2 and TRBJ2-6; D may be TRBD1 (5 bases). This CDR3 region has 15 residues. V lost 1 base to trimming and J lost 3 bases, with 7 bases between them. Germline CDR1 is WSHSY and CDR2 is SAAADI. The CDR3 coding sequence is TGCGCCAGCAGTGAGTTAGGGGATGGGGCCAACGTCCTGACTTTC. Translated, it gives CASSELGDGANVLTF.

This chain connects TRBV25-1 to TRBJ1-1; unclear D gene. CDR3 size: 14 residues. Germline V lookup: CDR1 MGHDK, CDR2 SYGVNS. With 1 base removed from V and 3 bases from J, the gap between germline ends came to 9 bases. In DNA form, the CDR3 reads TGTGCCAGCAGTGAATCTCTATTTTACACTGAAGCTTTCTTT. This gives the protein CASSESLFYTEAFF.

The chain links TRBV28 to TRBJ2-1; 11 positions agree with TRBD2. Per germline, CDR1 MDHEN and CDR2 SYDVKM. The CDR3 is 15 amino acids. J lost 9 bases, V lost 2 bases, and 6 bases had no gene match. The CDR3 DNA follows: TGTGCCAGCAGTTTAAATAGCGGGAGGGCAGTTGAGCAGTTCTTC. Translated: CASSLNSGRAVEQFF.